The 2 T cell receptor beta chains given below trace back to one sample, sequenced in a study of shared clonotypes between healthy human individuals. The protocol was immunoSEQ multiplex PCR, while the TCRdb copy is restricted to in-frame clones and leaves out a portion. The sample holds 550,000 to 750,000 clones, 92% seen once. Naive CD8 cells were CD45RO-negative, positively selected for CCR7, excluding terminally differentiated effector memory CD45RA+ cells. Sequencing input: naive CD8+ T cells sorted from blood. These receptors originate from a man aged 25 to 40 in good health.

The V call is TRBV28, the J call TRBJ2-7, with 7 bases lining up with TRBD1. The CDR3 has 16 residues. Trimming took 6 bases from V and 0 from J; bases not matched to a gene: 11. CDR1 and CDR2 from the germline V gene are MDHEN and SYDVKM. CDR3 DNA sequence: TGTGCCAGCAGCCGTCCAGACAGGGCCGACTCCTACGAGCAGTACTTC. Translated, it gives CASSRPDRADSYEQYF. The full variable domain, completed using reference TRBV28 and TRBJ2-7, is DVKVTQSSRYLVKRTGEKVFLECVQDMDHENMFWYRQDPGLGLRLIYFSYDVKMKEKGDIPEGYSVSREKKERFSLILESASTNQTSMYLCASSRPDRADSYEQYFGPGTRLTVT.

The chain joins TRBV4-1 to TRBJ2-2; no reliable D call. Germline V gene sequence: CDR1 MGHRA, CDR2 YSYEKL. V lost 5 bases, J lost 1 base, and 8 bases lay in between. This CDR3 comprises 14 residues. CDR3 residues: CASSSRRNTGELFF. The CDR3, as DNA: TGCGCCAGCAGCTCCCGACGGAACACCGGGGAGCTGTTTTTT.